One sample yielded the 3 T cell receptor beta chains listed below, sequenced in a study of glioma-infiltrating T cells after dendritic cell vaccination. Only in-frame clones appear in the TCRdb table, and some are missing; sequencing was by immunoSEQ multiplex PCR. The sample shows roughly 56,000 clones, more than 70% of them seen only once. Time point specified: after dendritic cell vaccination, including at tumor progression/relapse. The material was blood, obtained after dendritic cell vaccination. Receptor source: a human donor with glioblastoma.

The J gene is TRBJ2-2, the V gene TRBV18, with 8 bases lining up with TRBD1. The CDR3 length is 15 residues. Germline V gives CDR1 KGHSH, CDR2 LQKENI. The V segment lost 2 bases and the J segment 7 bases; nucleotides outside the gene matches: 6. CDR3 nucleotides: TGTGCCAGCTCACCATCGGGACAGGAGGACGGGGAGCTGTTTTTT. This gives the protein CASSPSGQEDGELFF. Complete variable domain (other parts from reference TRBV18 and TRBJ2-2): NAGVMQNPRHLVRRRGQEARLRCSPMKGHSHVYWYRQLPEEGLKFMVYLQKENIIDESGMPKERFSAEFPKEGPSILRIQQVVRGDSAAYFCASSPSGQEDGELFFGEGSRLTVL.

The CDR3: CAISESRGGSYEQYF. The CDR3 bases are TGTGCCATCAGTGAGTCCCGCGGGGGGTCCTACGAGCAGTACTTC. The V call is TRBV10-3, the J call TRBJ2-7; 8 positions agree with TRBD2. The CDR3 has 15 amino acids. V shed 0 bases, J shed 1 base, and the junction held 2 bases outside the gene matches. The germline V gene has CDR1 ENHRY and CDR2 SYGVKD.

The CDR3 nucleotides are TGTGCCACCAGCAGGGTGGGCCGGAGGGAGTCTGGGGCCAACGTCCTGACTTTC. Protein product: CATSRVGRRESGANVLTF. The chain is built from TRBV15 and TRBJ2-6; a possible D gene is TRBD2 (6 bases). V lost 3 bases, J lost 1 base, and 16 bases lay in between. The CDR3 is 18 amino acids. Germline loops: CDR1 LNHNV, CDR2 YYDKDF (reference sequence).